One and the same sample provided the 32 T cell receptor beta chains below, sequenced in a study of blood T cells in healthy people across ages. It was with a sample-barcoded 5' primer and a J-beta primer mix that a second PCR of about 7 to 12 cycles was run. TCRdb redid the calling of the 5' RACE reads with MiXCR, one entry per CDR3 protein. Among under 850,000 distinct CDR3 sequences listed, 36% were seen once. What was sequenced was blood. These receptors came from a man aged 18 to 30 in good health.

For this clonotype: The junction departs from germline at one end; a sequencing error may be responsible. The chain links TRBV20-1 to TRBJ2-3; D gene uncertain. CDR1 and CDR2 from the germline V gene are DFQATT and SNEGSKA (reference sequence). The CDR3 is made up of 13 amino acids. The CDR3 reads CSARDSTGDTRYF. DNA of the CDR3: TGCAGTGCTAGAGATTCTACTGGAGATACGCGGTATTTT.

This clonotype was seen many times. The V gene is TRBV4-3, the J gene TRBJ2-1, with a weak D call TRBD2 (6 bases). The germline V gene encodes CDR1 LGHNA and CDR2 YSLEER. The CDR3 is 15 amino acids. Trimming removed 4 bases from V and 4 bases from J, with 14 bases in between. This chain's CDR3 is CASSRGLPPYNEQFF. DNA for the CDR3: TGCGCCAGCAGCCGGGGACTCCCCCCATACAATGAGCAGTTCTTC.

The CDR3 region is CASAPGGSGGANEQFF. CDR3 sequence (DNA): TGTGCCAGCGCCCCTGGAGGTAGCGGGGGGGCGAATGAGCAGTTCTTC. The chain has TRBV12-3 or TRBV12-4 and TRBJ2-1; 11 bases fit TRBD2. This CDR3 is 16 amino acids long. Trimming removed 8 bases from V and 7 bases from J; junction bases left unmatched: 13.

The chain is built from TRBV5-4 and TRBJ1-2, with 9 bases identical to TRBD1. Looked up from germline, CDR1 is SGHNT and CDR2 is YYREEE (reference sequence). V lost 4 bases to trimming and J lost 2 bases; unmatched junction nucleotides: 6. The CDR3 runs 15 residues. The CDR3 spells CASSQSTGGNYGYTF. The CDR3 coding sequence is TGTGCCAGCAGCCAATCGACAGGGGGAAACTATGGCTACACCTTC.

In its sample, this clonotype was seen many times. The chain links TRBV20-1 to TRBJ2-7; 8 nucleotides match TRBD2. Per germline, CDR1 DFQATT and CDR2 SNEGSKA (reference sequence). This CDR3 is built from 16 residues. V was pared by 0 bases and J by 7 bases, with 14 bases of the junction left unmatched. Here the CDR3 reads CSARDFTSGNYNEQYF. CDR3 nucleotides: TGCAGTGCTAGAGATTTTACTAGCGGAAATTACAATGAGCAGTACTTC.

The chain has TRBV5-1 and TRBJ2-2; possibly TRBD1 for D (5 bases). CDR3 size: 14 residues. In germline, CDR1 is SGHRS, CDR2 YFSETQ. Trimming stripped 0 bases from V and 7 bases from J, with 10 bases between. Here the CDR3 DNA reads TGCGCCAGCAGCTTGGAAGGGGCCCACGGGGAGCTGTTTTTT. It is translated as CASSLEGAHGELFF.

With respect to this clonotype: This may come from a read error, since a much larger clone is one base off. The chain joins TRBV12-3 or TRBV12-4 to TRBJ1-2, with a tentative D call TRBD1 (5 bases). V was trimmed by 6 bases and J by 4 bases, leaving 18 bases between them. CDR3 length: 15 amino acids. The DNA of the CDR3 is TGTGCCAGCAGCCTAAGCGGTGTCGGGACCTATGGCTACACCTTC. This gives the protein CASSLSGVGTYGYTF.

This clonotype was detected a few times. J is TRBJ2-1 and V is TRBV6-6; TRBD1 or TRBD2 may be the D gene (5 bases each). The CDR3 consists of 13 residues. The germline V gene encodes CDR1 MNHNY and CDR2 SVGAGI (reference sequence). V was clipped by 1 base and J by 9 bases, with 10 bases between them. The CDR3 protein is CASSYFKGSEQFF. In DNA form, the CDR3 reads TGTGCCAGCAGTTACTTTAAGGGGAGTGAGCAGTTCTTC.

The CDR3 coding sequence is TGTGCCAGCAGCTACCGGGAAGCTGAAGCTTTCTTT. Translating it yields CASSYREAEAFF. This chain links TRBV7-2 with TRBJ1-1; D gene unclear. In germline, CDR1 is SGHTA, CDR2 FQGNSA. V was cut by 4 bases and J by 6 bases, with 9 bases left in between. This CDR3 comprises 12 residues.

The V and J genes are TRBV29-1 and TRBJ2-1, with D tentatively TRBD1 (6 bases). The J call may be wrong; the DNA end is better matched by TRBJ2-7. Germline V gene lookup returns CDR1 SQVTM and CDR2 ANQGSEA. The CDR3 loop spans 16 amino acids. DNA of the CDR3: TGCAGCGTTGAAGATTTTAAGGGGGAGACCTACAATGAGCAGTACTTC. This codes for CSVEDFKGETYNEQYF.

To note about this clonotype: A much larger clone sits a single nucleotide away, making a read error possible. The chain employs TRBV7-9 and TRBJ1-2, with D possibly TRBD1 on 5 matching bases. Germline values: CDR1 SEHNR, CDR2 FQNEAQ (reference sequence). Trimming cost V 1 base and J 6 bases, with 18 bases left between them. The CDR3 covers 16 residues. The CDR3 nucleotides read TGTGCCAGCAGCTTAGAAGGGGCGGGAAGAGGTGATGGCTACACCTTC. Protein product: CASSLEGAGRGDGYTF.

This clonotype came up a few times. V and J are TRBV12-3 or TRBV12-4 and TRBJ1-4, with D possibly matching TRBD1 (6 bases). V was cut by 6 bases and J by 5 bases, with 19 bases left in between. The CDR3 sequence is 16 residues long. The CDR3 protein is CASSLTSGHGNEKLFF. The CDR3 nucleotides read TGTGCCAGCAGCCTGACTTCGGGACACGGGAATGAAAAACTGTTTTTT.

This clonotype was found many times. The chain couples TRBV20-1 to TRBJ1-6; D possibly corresponds to TRBD1 (5 bases). Germline CDR1 and CDR2: DFQATT and SNEGSKA (reference sequence). The CDR3 runs to 16 residues. V was shortened by 3 bases and J by 8 bases, with 20 bases between the two germline ends. CDR3 loop: CSARRGVGFEHSPLHF. Written as DNA, the CDR3 is TGCAGTGCTAGGAGGGGAGTAGGGTTCGAGCATTCACCCCTCCACTTT.

This clonotype appeared a single time. The J gene is TRBJ2-3, the V gene TRBV25-1; TRBD2 is a possible D gene (5 bases). V lost 6 bases, J lost 6 bases, and 13 bases lay in between. The CDR3 loop spans 13 amino acids. Germline V gene lookup returns CDR1 MGHDK and CDR2 SYGVNS. The CDR3 here is CASRRLGGDTQYF. As DNA, the CDR3 is TGTGCCAGCAGGAGACTGGGCGGGGATACGCAGTATTTT.

The rearrangement joins TRBV5-1 to TRBJ1-1; D is unresolved. V was clipped by 4 bases and J by 1 base, with 8 bases between them. The germline V gene encodes CDR1 SGHRS and CDR2 YFSETQ. The CDR3 has 13 residues. For the CDR3, the DNA is TGCGCCAGCAGCGTGCAGTCGAACACTGAAGCTTTCTTT. As protein: CASSVQSNTEAFF.

This clonotype came up many times. The V and J genes are TRBV14 and TRBJ2-3; D is tentatively TRBD1 or TRBD2 (5 bases each). Trimming shortened V by 5 bases and J by 10 bases, and 10 bases separated the two germline ends. CDR3 length: 11 amino acids. Germline CDR1 and CDR2: SGHDN and FVKESK. The CDR3 DNA reads as TGTGCCAGCAGCTGGGGGATTCCGCAGTATTTT. It codes for CASSWGIPQYF.

Regarding this clonotype: A much larger clone differs by one base, so this may be a read error. The chain links TRBV11-1 to TRBJ2-1; 7 bases line up with TRBD1. The CDR3 has 15 amino acids. From germline, CDR1 is SGHAT and CDR2 FQDESV (reference sequence). V lost 5 bases, J lost 13 bases, and 17 bases stayed unmatched. DNA of the CDR3: TGTGCCAGCAGCCTCGACAGGGAGAGCCAAGAGACCCAGTTCTTC. Its translation is CASSLDRESQETQFF.

The V and J genes are TRBV20-1 and TRBJ1-2; no definite D call. CDR1 and CDR2 from the germline V gene are DFQATT and SNEGSKA (reference sequence). The CDR3 covers 14 residues. The ends were cut back, 1 base at V and 8 bases at J, with 17 bases in the middle. As DNA, the CDR3 is TGCAGTGCTAGAGTTACGGCCCCAGCGGCGGGCTACACCTTC. Its translation is CSARVTAPAAGYTF.

The V call is TRBV5-1, the J call TRBJ1-6; D is undetermined. V was cut by 4 bases and J by 9 bases, with 11 bases left in between. The CDR3 is made up of 13 amino acids. Germline values: CDR1 SGHRS, CDR2 YFSETQ. The DNA for the CDR3 is TGCGCCAGCAGCCCCACGGAGGGTTCACCCCTCCACTTT. It yields the protein CASSPTEGSPLHF.

In regard to this clonotype: Given a much more abundant clone one base away, this may be a read error. This rearrangement joins TRBV29-1 to TRBJ2-1; 14 bases are shared with TRBD2. V lost 8 bases and J lost 0; bases outside the gene matches: 9. This CDR3 comprises 17 residues. Per the germline V gene, CDR1 is SQVTM and CDR2 is ANQGSEA. The CDR3 sequence is CSSEGLAGESSYNEQFF. The CDR3 bases are TGCAGCTCAGAGGGACTAGCGGGGGAGAGCTCCTACAATGAGCAGTTCTTC.

Remarks on this clonotype: A single base separates this from a much larger clone, so it may be a read error. The gene calls are TRBV12-3 or TRBV12-4 and TRBJ2-5; weak D call: TRBD2 (6 bases). The J call may be faulty, since TRBJ2-1 better matches the DNA end. CDR3 length equals 18 residues. CDR3 loop: CASSLWGDLLAPQETQFF. The CDR3 DNA is TGTGCCAGCAGTTTATGGGGGGATCTATTAGCCCCTCAAGAGACCCAGTTCTTC.

Note on this clonotype: A single base separates this from a much larger clone, so it may be a read error. The rearrangement joins TRBV5-1 to TRBJ1-2; no definite D call. CDR3 length: 15 amino acids. Between the trimmed V and J ends, which lost 2 bases and 4 bases, there was a span of 15 bases. Germline V gene sequence: CDR1 SGHRS, CDR2 YFSETQ. CDR3 loop: CASSFAILETYGYTF. CDR3 coding DNA: TGCGCCAGCAGCTTTGCCATCCTCGAAACCTATGGCTACACCTTC.

The chain combines TRBV5-6 with TRBJ2-4; 9 positions match TRBD1. The J call may be wrong; the DNA end is better matched by TRBJ2-7. The length of the CDR3 is 15 residues. Germline CDR1 and CDR2: SGHDT and YYEEEE. The CDR3 here is CASPPGTGRPYEQYF. CDR3 coding DNA: TGTGCCAGCCCGCCTGGGACAGGGAGGCCCTACGAGCAGTACTTC.

This clonotype was detected many times. The rearrangement joins TRBV4-2 to TRBJ2-3; TRBD2 agrees at 13 bases. CDR1 LGHNA and CDR2 YNFKEQ come from the germline V gene. Trimming at V came to 0 bases and at J to 2 bases, leaving 2 bases not matched to a gene. The CDR3 has 17 amino acids. The CDR3, as DNA: TGTGCCAGCAGCCAAGAGGGGACTAGCGGGACCACAGATACGCAGTATTTT. Protein product: CASSQEGTSGTTDTQYF.

This clonotype has at least ten counts. V is TRBV12-3 or TRBV12-4 and J is TRBJ2-1; TRBD2 aligns across 9 bases. J lost 0 bases, V lost 6 bases, and 12 bases had no gene match. The CDR3 is made up of 18 amino acids. The CDR3 is CASRVAGETSGSYNEQFF. CDR3 in DNA: TGTGCCAGCAGAGTTGCGGGAGAGACTAGCGGCTCCTACAATGAGCAGTTCTTC.

The V and J genes are TRBV7-3 and TRBJ2-7; 12 bases fit TRBD2. J was trimmed by 7 bases and V by 0 bases; bases with no gene match: 7. This CDR3 is built from 16 residues. The germline V gene has CDR1 SGHTA and CDR2 FQGTGA. The CDR3 sequence is CASSLTLAGGPREQYF. The DNA of the CDR3 is TGTGCCAGCAGCTTAACCCTAGCGGGGGGGCCGAGGGAGCAGTACTTC.

This chain connects TRBV12-3 or TRBV12-4 to TRBJ2-3, with D uncertain. V was shortened by 3 bases and J by 4 bases, with 11 bases between the two germline ends. There are 14 residues in the CDR3. The CDR3 is CASSFGPRPDTQYF. DNA of the CDR3: TGTGCCAGCAGTTTTGGTCCTAGACCAGATACGCAGTATTTT.

This clonotype was seen more than once but under ten times. The chain couples TRBV7-9 to TRBJ1-1; D gene unclear. Trimming removed 4 bases from V and 4 bases from J, with 10 bases in between. Germline V CDR1 and CDR2: SEHNR, FQNEAQ (reference sequence). The CDR3 runs 13 residues. The CDR3 reads CASSSSVGTEAFF. In nucleotides, the CDR3 is TGTGCCAGCAGCTCCAGTGTAGGCACTGAAGCTTTCTTT.

The chain carries TRBV9 and TRBJ2-3; 7 nucleotides align to TRBD1. J gave up 2 bases and V 7 bases, and 13 bases lay outside the gene matches. From germline, CDR1 is SGDLS and CDR2 YYNGEE. This CDR3 is 16 amino acids long. The CDR3 is CASARENRGPTDTQYF. Here the CDR3 DNA reads TGTGCCAGCGCCCGCGAGAACAGGGGCCCCACAGATACGCAGTATTTT.

V gene TRBV27 combines with J gene TRBJ1-4, with D uncertain. The germline gives CDR1 MNHEY, CDR2 SMNVEV (reference sequence). V shed 6 bases and J shed 0 bases, with 2 bases lying between them. The CDR3 spans 12 residues. DNA for the CDR3: TGTGCCAGCAGAACAACTAATGAAAAACTGTTTTTT. It codes for CASRTTNEKLFF.

This clonotype was counted between two and nine times. This chain uses TRBV7-3 with TRBJ2-7, with TRBD2 as a possible D gene (6 bases). Per germline, CDR1 SGHTA and CDR2 FQGTGA. Between the trimmed V and J ends, which lost 2 bases and 7 bases, there was a span of 18 bases. CDR3 length: 15 amino acids. The CDR3 nucleotides read TGTGCCAGCAGCTTATTTGGCGGGACGGACCAGGAGCAGTACTTC. It specifies CASSLFGGTDQEQYF.

The chain couples TRBV28 to TRBJ1-4; the match to TRBD1 covers 10 bases. Germline V CDR1 and CDR2: MDHEN, SYDVKM. V lost 7 bases and J lost 6; bases outside the gene matches: 8. This CDR3 is built from 15 residues. The DNA of the CDR3 is TGTGCCAGCAATCTAACCGGGACAGGGGATGAAAAACTGTTTTTT. Its protein product is CASNLTGTGDEKLFF.